This T cell receptor (beta chain) was captured in a study of cytomegalovirus exposure and HLA in healthy donors. The PCR contained 60 Vbeta and 13 Jbeta primers. Produced via immunoSEQ multiplex PCR; TCRdb's table is partial and in-frame only. The sample includes around 200,000 clones, roughly 80% seen only once; the top ten take around 3%. With 5 bases clipped from V and 3 bases from J, the junction kept 2 bases outside the gene matches. Germline V lookup: CDR1 SGHNT, CDR2 YENEEA. The CDR3 totals 14 residues. V gene TRBV11-3 combines with J gene TRBJ2-5, with 11 bases matching TRBD2. The TCR was taken from a female donor in good health and CMV-seronegative. Sequencing was performed on PBMCs. CDR3 bases: TGTGCCAGCAGCAAGGGACTAGCGGAAGAGACCCAGTACTTC. It specifies CASSKGLAEETQYF.